This is a list of T cell receptor beta chains from one sample in a study of vaccination effects on CD4 cells after COVID-19. What these receptors recognize is not known. Sequenced by immunoSEQ multiplex PCR; TCRdb stores in-frame clones only, minus some. Seen here are about 38,000 clones, about 80% observed once, and the top ten hold roughly 2%. The source was CD4+ T cells from PBMCs cultured with HCoV-NL63 spike peptides, collected after COVID-19 vaccination. The receptors shown here come from a human donor who received a COVID-19 vaccine. Some clones in this sample may be carry-over from other donors' samples. Both conserved end residues are trimmed from each CDR3.

TRBV12-5	TRBJ2-5	ASGFARSQETQY
TRBV4-1	TRBJ2-1	ASSQTRQADYNEQF
TRBV7-2	TRBJ1-2	ASSMTDYGYT
TRBV7-3	TRBJ2-5	ASSPGGASETQY
TRBV7-3	TRBJ1-6	ASSLMPGNSPLH
TRBV19	TRBJ1-4	ASISRSGGEKLF
TRBV24-1	TRBJ1-1	ATSDSRTGSTEAF
TRBV14	TRBJ2-3	ASSRYLGVNSDTQY
TRBV27	TRBJ2-3	ASSLQGRGSDTQY
TRBV19	TRBJ1-5	ASSIRQGAEQPQH
TRBV5-6	TRBJ2-5	ASSLYGGRETQY
TRBV19	TRBJ2-3	ATTNRGGQSTDTQY
TRBV5-4	TRBJ2-5	ASSGLVGETQY
TRBV7-2	TRBJ1-5	ASSLRTGRINQPQH
TRBV28	TRBJ2-3	ASSSTGSGTQY
TRBV7-7	TRBJ1-2	ASSSRDRGQVYYGYT
TRBV18	TRBJ1-1	ASSPRGNTEAF
TRBV6-2/TRBV6-3	TRBJ1-4	ASSSALGEKLF
TRBV18	TRBJ1-2	ASSPGQGDNGYT
TRBV24-1	TRBJ2-1	ATSVVRGGQF
TRBV7-2	TRBJ2-2	ASSWGPGAGELF
TRBV7-9	TRBJ2-5	ASSRQGFQETQY
TRBV7-2	TRBJ2-5	ASSLEVQETQY
TRBV6-2/TRBV6-3	TRBJ2-1	ASSLGPYNEQF
TRBV9	TRBJ1-1	ASSENRGRMNTEAF
TRBV7-9	TRBJ2-1	ASSRIPGTGDDNEQF
TRBV30	TRBJ1-2	AWRGGPQRWGYT
TRBV12-5	TRBJ2-5	ASGQRGGPAETQY
TRBV10-3	TRBJ1-5	ATQGQSNQPQH
TRBV6-5	TRBJ2-7	ASSQRSGGDDEQY
TRBV5-6	TRBJ1-1	ASRRSEAF
TRBV19	TRBJ2-1	ASSISPRGVSFPYNEQF
TRBV5-4	TRBJ1-1	ASSSQGGMNTEAF
TRBV2	TRBJ2-3	ASSRAGGTDTQY
TRBV28	TRBJ2-4	ASSLYSGGAFTKNIQY